This T cell receptor (beta chain) was retrieved from a study of T cell responses to AZD1222 COVID-19 vaccine. This clone was observed once. Antigen unknown. The study, taken as a whole, reports: Samples come after the peak T cell response, not at day 14. Only six individuals given AZD1222 were seropositive at baseline. Regions left unmutated in variants are reportedly the target of nearly half of spike-specific TCRs.

Repertoires were generated with immunoSEQ multiplex PCR, while TCRdb's copy carries only in-frame clones and drops some. This table has about 130,000 clones, 88% appearing once. The sequence derives from an adult who received the AZD1222 COVID-19 vaccine. The sequences come from peripheral blood, collected 28 days after the second AZD1222 dose.

The CDR3 here is CASSQVLLGNTEAFF. DNA for the CDR3: TGCGCCAGCAGCCAAGTGTTATTAGGGAACACTGAAGCTTTCTTT. The chain couples TRBV4-1 to TRBJ1-1; no reliable D call. Germline V gene lookup returns CDR1 MGHRA and CDR2 YSYEKL. This CDR3 comprises 15 residues. V shed 1 base and J shed 1 base, with 10 bases lying between them.